Listed here is a single T cell receptor beta chain. The sample belongs to a study of T cell responses to AZD1222 COVID-19 vaccine. This CDR3 is 16 amino acids long. CDR1 and CDR2 (germline): KGHSH, LQKENI. V lost 3 bases to trimming and J lost 0 bases, with 12 bases between them. Using immunoSEQ multiplex PCR, the repertoire was profiled, and TCRdb retains in-frame clones only, with some absent. The sample lists 140,000 to 150,000 clones, approximately 88% occurring once. The V gene is TRBV18, the J gene TRBJ1-3; D is perhaps TRBD1 (6 bases). This specimen consisted of peripheral blood, obtained on day 0 of AZD1222 vaccination. The TCR originated in an adult in good health. The CDR3 DNA reads TGTGCCAGCTCACCTTCGGCAGGGGACTCTGGAAACACCATATATTTT. Its translation is CASSPSAGDSGNTIYF.